A selection of T cell receptor beta chains follows, all from one sample in a study of Ad26.COV2.S vaccination and SARS-CoV-2 variants. Produced via immunoSEQ multiplex PCR; TCRdb's table is partial and in-frame only. The sample yields 360,000 or so clones, over 75% seen once. The specimen comprised peripheral blood, sampled in a trial of Ad26.COV2.S vaccine versus placebo. These receptors originate from a person aged 18-60 years who received the Ad26.COV2.S COVID-19 vaccine or a placebo. Each CDR3 is given with its conserved first and last residue. The D gene is left open where the match is weak.

v_gene: TRBV5-5; d_gene: -; j_gene: TRBJ2-2; CDR3aa: CASRAEAGELFF; CDR3nt: TGTGCCAGCAGGGCGGAGGCCGGGGAGCTGTTTTTT
v_gene: TRBV18; d_gene: TRBD2; j_gene: TRBJ2-1; CDR3aa: CASSALLAGGPDEQFF; CDR3nt: TGTGCCAGCTCAGCCTTACTAGCGGGAGGGCCAGATGAGCAGTTCTTC
v_gene: TRBV5-4; d_gene: -; j_gene: TRBJ2-1; CDR3aa: CASSLRAVGNRGQFF; CDR3nt: TGTGCCAGCAGCTTGCGAGCGGTGGGAAATCGCGGGCAGTTCTTC
v_gene: TRBV30; d_gene: -; j_gene: TRBJ1-6; CDR3aa: CAWSIGLDSPLHF; CDR3nt: TGTGCCTGGAGTATAGGTTTGGATTCACCCCTCCACTTT
v_gene: TRBV9; d_gene: -; j_gene: TRBJ1-2; CDR3aa: CASSANPTPTYGYTF; CDR3nt: TGTGCCAGCAGCGCGAATCCGACCCCTACCTATGGCTACACCTTC
v_gene: TRBV9; d_gene: -; j_gene: TRBJ2-1; CDR3aa: CASSRDFSYNEQFF; CDR3nt: TGTGCCAGCAGCCGGGACTTCTCCTACAATGAGCAGTTCTTC
v_gene: TRBV28; d_gene: TRBD1; j_gene: TRBJ1-4; CDR3aa: CASSPPGQGFNEKLFF; CDR3nt: TGTGCCAGCAGCCCTCCGGGACAGGGTTTTAATGAAAAGCTGTTTTTT
v_gene: TRBV30; d_gene: -; j_gene: TRBJ2-5; CDR3aa: CAWNRVEETQYF; CDR3nt: TGTGCCTGGAATCGGGTCGAGGAGACCCAGTACTTC
v_gene: TRBV27; d_gene: -; j_gene: TRBJ1-5; CDR3aa: CASSLRSSQPQHF; CDR3nt: TGTGCCAGCAGTTTGAGATCCTCCCAGCCCCAGCATTTT
v_gene: TRBV18; d_gene: -; j_gene: TRBJ2-7; CDR3aa: CASSPMSPGGTVPTEQYF; CDR3nt: TGTGCCAGCTCACCAATGAGCCCGGGAGGGACAGTACCTACCGAGCAGTACTTC
v_gene: TRBV7-8; d_gene: -; j_gene: TRBJ1-5; CDR3aa: CASSPEVTVGAPQHF; CDR3nt: TGTGCCAGCAGCCCAGAGGTAACCGTAGGGGCGCCCCAGCATTTT
v_gene: TRBV28; d_gene: TRBD1; j_gene: TRBJ1-6; CDR3aa: CASSLGNRGRQSPLHF; CDR3nt: TGTGCCAGCAGTCTCGGCAACAGGGGGCGTCAATCACCCCTCCACTTT